The 25 T cell receptor beta chains listed next were all sequenced from one sample in a study of T-cell memory formation after mild COVID-19. Via MiXCR, TCRdb re-called the 5' RACE reads, giving one row per CDR3 protein. The sample comprises more than 450,000 distinct CDR3 sequences, roughly 18% of which are singletons, and 12% rests with the top ten. The sequenced sample was PBMCs or a T cell subset sorted from them (not recorded which). Every receptor here comes from an adult woman who had mild COVID-19 (a few samples of this study predate the infection). Cell type and time point are not known.

DNA for the CDR3: TGCGCCAGCAGCCAAGTCCGGAGCTCTGGAAACACCATATATTTT. This sequence encodes CASSQVRSSGNTIYF. The chain joins TRBV4-3 to TRBJ1-3; D gene uncertain. The CDR3 is 15 residues long. Trimming removed 1 base at V and 0 bases at J, with 7 bases between. Per the germline V gene, CDR1 is LGHNA and CDR2 is YSLEER.

The chain joins TRBV5-1 to TRBJ1-1; D unresolved. Trimming removed 5 bases from V and 6 bases from J, with 14 bases in between. The CDR3 extends over 13 amino acids. The germline V gene encodes CDR1 SGHRS and CDR2 YFSETQ. The DNA for the CDR3 is TGCGCCAGCAGTCCAATCGGGAGGGCTGAAGCTTTCTTT. Amino acids: CASSPIGRAEAFF.

V and J are TRBV9 and TRBJ2-7; TRBD2 matches 8 bases. The ends lost 0 bases at V and 3 bases at J; junction bases unmatched: 5. The CDR3 is made up of 15 amino acids. Germline values: CDR1 SGDLS, CDR2 YYNGEE. CDR3 amino acids: CASSVESGSYYEQYF. The CDR3 DNA reads as TGTGCCAGCAGCGTAGAAAGCGGGAGTTACTACGAGCAGTACTTC.

This clonotype was recorded once. The genes are TRBV19 and TRBJ2-2; the match to TRBD2 covers 10 bases. This CDR3 is built from 15 residues. From germline, CDR1 is LNHDA and CDR2 SQIVND (reference sequence). V trimming: 8 bases; J trimming: 0 bases; junction bases outside the gene matches: 3. The CDR3 bases are TGTGCCAGTGTAGCGGGGGGCTCGAACACCGGGGAGCTGTTTTTT. This gives the protein CASVAGGSNTGELFF.

The chain couples TRBV7-3 to TRBJ2-7; 8 bases match TRBD1. Germline CDR1 is SGHTA and CDR2 is FQGTGA. The junction had 9 bases not matched to a gene; V was cut back by 1 base and J by 4 bases. The CDR3 consists of 16 residues. The DNA for the CDR3 is TGTGCCAGCAGCTTAATCGCCGTGACAGGGGAATACGAGCAGTACTTC. As protein: CASSLIAVTGEYEQYF.

In DNA form, the CDR3 reads TGTGCCAGCAGTTACACTTACAATGAGCAGTTCTTC. As protein: CASSYTYNEQFF. This chain uses TRBV6-2 or TRBV6-3 with TRBJ2-1; D gene uncertain. The CDR3 covers 12 residues. CDR1 MNHEY and CDR2 SVGEGT come from the germline V gene. Trimming took off 2 bases at V and 4 bases at J, with 3 bases between the two ends.

The rearrangement uses TRBV12-3 or TRBV12-4 and TRBJ2-2; 14 nucleotides match TRBD2. The CDR3 loop spans 16 amino acids. J gave up 4 bases and V 6 bases, and 4 bases lay outside the gene matches. The CDR3 is CASRVGLAGATGELFF. The CDR3 nucleotides are TGTGCCAGCAGGGTGGGACTAGCGGGGGCCACCGGGGAGCTGTTTTTT.

The rearrangement uses TRBV12-3 or TRBV12-4 and TRBJ2-1; TRBD2 matches at 10 bases. The CDR3 runs to 16 residues. V lost 6 bases and J lost 4; bases outside the gene matches: 9. The CDR3 here is CASSTHSGRLYNEQFF. The CDR3 region has the DNA TGTGCCAGCAGCACCCATAGCGGGAGGCTTTACAATGAGCAGTTCTTC.

The chain couples TRBV6-5 to TRBJ1-1, with D hard to call. The CDR3 has 13 residues. V lost 0 bases and J lost 11, with 13 bases in between. Looked up from germline, CDR1 is MNHEY and CDR2 is SVGAGI. The CDR3 region is CASSYSTKLEAFF. CDR3 DNA sequence: TGTGCCAGCAGTTACTCTACGAAGCTGGAGGCTTTCTTT.

The chain uses TRBV14 and TRBJ1-1; possibly TRBD1 for D (5 bases). Germline assignment: CDR1 SGHDN and CDR2 FVKESK. This CDR3 is 14 amino acids long. Trimming took off 0 bases at V and 1 base at J, with 6 bases between the two ends. The DNA for the CDR3 is TGTGCCAGCAGCCAAGATACAGGGAACACTGAAGCTTTCTTT. Protein: CASSQDTGNTEAFF.

This clonotype came up a few times. CDR3 protein: CASSKETGRGTEAFF. CDR3 sequence (DNA): TGTGCCAGCAGCAAGGAGACAGGGCGGGGCACTGAAGCTTTCTTT. J is TRBJ1-1 and V is TRBV5-5; 7 nucleotides match TRBD1. The CDR3 is 15 amino acids. Trimming at V came to 4 bases and at J to 4 bases, leaving 10 bases not matched to a gene. Germline CDR1 and CDR2: SGHKS and YYEKEE (reference sequence). Using reference TRBV5-5 and TRBJ1-1 for the parts outside the CDR3, the full variable domain is DAGVTQSPTHLIKTRGQQVTLRCSPISGHKSVSWYQQVLGQGPQFIFQYYEKEERGRGNFPDRFSARQFPNYSSELNVNALLLGDSALYLCASSKETGRGTEAFFGQGTRLTVV.

This chain links TRBV4-1 with TRBJ2-7; 10 positions match TRBD2. Germline V lookup: CDR1 MGHRA, CDR2 YSYEKL. V lost 4 bases to trimming and J lost 3 bases; unmatched junction nucleotides: 9. This CDR3 spans 16 amino acids. CDR3 loop: CASSPDSSGSLYEQYF. In DNA form, the CDR3 reads TGCGCCAGCAGCCCGGATTCTAGCGGGAGTCTCTACGAGCAGTACTTC.

This clonotype was seen ten or more times. The V gene is TRBV6-5, the J gene TRBJ2-2, with D hard to call. Germline V gene lookup returns CDR1 MNHEY and CDR2 SVGAGI. Trimming left V 1 base short and J 5 bases short, with 2 bases between. The CDR3 is 12 residues long. CDR3 DNA sequence: TGTGCCAGCAGTTACTGGACCGGGGAGCTGTTTTTT. Translated, it gives CASSYWTGELFF.

In the case of this clonotype: A much bigger clone sits one base away, suggesting this may be a read error. This chain links TRBV3-1 with TRBJ1-1; D gene uncertain. CDR3 length: 14 amino acids. CDR1 and CDR2 from the germline V gene are LGHDT and YNNKEL (reference sequence). Trimming stripped 0 bases from V and 1 base from J, with 6 bases between. This CDR3 reads CASSQEVGNTEAFF. The CDR3 DNA sequence: TGTGCCAGCAGCCAAGAGGTGGGGAACACTGAAGCTTTCTTT.

This clonotype was picked up many times. This chain links TRBV7-2 with TRBJ2-1; D not resolved. The CDR3 is 13 amino acids. Between the trimmed V and J ends, which lost 1 base and 2 bases, there was a span of 3 bases. The germline gives CDR1 SGHTA, CDR2 FQGNSA. CDR3 sequence (DNA): TGTGCCAGCAGCTTAGTCCCCTACAATGAGCAGTTCTTC. It encodes CASSLVPYNEQFF.

Comment on this clonotype: Germline is not matched at one junction end, which may reflect a read error. V and J are TRBV7-3 and TRBJ2-3, with D possibly matching TRBD2 (6 bases). Germline V gene data show CDR1 as SGHTA and CDR2 as FQGTGA. This CDR3 spans 15 amino acids. The CDR3 coding sequence is TGTGCCAGCAGCTCGACGGGGGTCCCCACAGATACGCAGTATTTC. Translating it yields CASSSTGVPTDTQYF.

This chain joins TRBV20-1 and TRBJ1-2; D call uncertain. The germline V gene has CDR1 DFQATT and CDR2 SNEGSKA (reference sequence). The CDR3 is made up of 13 amino acids. V was cut by 0 bases and J by 7 bases, with 12 bases left in between. The DNA for the CDR3 is TGCAGTGCTAGAGACCTACGCGGCGGTGGCTACACCTTC. It specifies CSARDLRGGGYTF.

The chain links TRBV23-1 to TRBJ2-3, with D unresolved. TRBV23-1 is filed as an ORF, its function uncertain. V lost 0 bases and J lost 6, with 7 bases in between. CDR3 length equals 13 residues. The CDR3 sequence is CASSQSIGDTQYF. DNA for the CDR3: TGCGCCAGCAGTCAATCGATCGGGGATACGCAGTATTTT.

This clonotype was seen more than once but under ten times. V is TRBV7-9 and J is TRBJ1-1, with D maybe TRBD1 (5 bases). The V and J ends lost 5 bases and 8 bases respectively, with 15 bases between them. CDR3 length equals 13 residues. The germline CDR1 and CDR2 sequences are SEHNR and FQNEAQ (reference sequence). DNA for the CDR3: TGTGCCAGCAGCCGCGTCGGGGCGATAGAAGCTTTCTTT. This encodes CASSRVGAIEAFF.

This clonotype was seen a handful of times. This chain joins TRBV4-3 and TRBJ2-3; D uncertain. Germline-derived CDR1 and CDR2 are LGHNA and YSLEER. The V gene lost 0 bases and the J gene lost 0 bases, with 13 bases spanning the gap. The CDR3 consists of 17 residues. The CDR3 protein is CASSQDLASGSTDTQYF. The CDR3 nucleotides read TGCGCCAGCAGCCAAGATTTGGCTAGTGGGAGCACAGATACGCAGTATTTT.

This clonotype appeared a single time. The chain carries TRBV19 and TRBJ1-2; TRBD1 might be the D (6 bases). Per germline, CDR1 LNHDA and CDR2 SQIVND (reference sequence). Trimming removed 7 bases from V and 0 bases from J, with 12 bases in between. The CDR3 contains 14 residues. CDR3 loop: CASTLRTANYGYTF. CDR3 DNA: TGTGCCAGTACTCTGCGGACAGCTAACTATGGCTACACCTTC.

The chain combines TRBV7-2 with TRBJ1-2, with D possibly being TRBD1 (6 bases). Deletions cut 5 bases from V and 3 bases from J, with 10 bases between. Germline values: CDR1 SGHTA, CDR2 FQGNSA. This CDR3 contains 13 residues. The CDR3 is CASSHGTHYGYTF. DNA for the CDR3: TGTGCCAGCAGCCACGGGACACACTATGGCTACACCTTC. Based on the CDR3 plus reference TRBV7-2 and TRBJ1-2, the full variable domain is GAGVSQSPSNKVTEKGKDVELRCDPISGHTALYWYRQSLGQGLEFLIYFQGNSAPDKSGLPSDRFSAERTGGSVSTLTIQRTQQEDSAVYLCASSHGTHYGYTFGSGTRLTVV.

This clonotype was counted between two and nine times. The chain links TRBV6-4 to TRBJ2-2; D unresolved. Germline V gene sequence: CDR1 MRHNA, CDR2 SNTAGT. V lost 1 base and J lost 1, with 10 bases in between. The CDR3 totals 16 residues. The CDR3 loop reads CASSDWLTKNTGELFF. The DNA of the CDR3 is TGTGCCAGCAGTGACTGGCTAACCAAGAACACCGGGGAGCTGTTTTTT.

The V call is TRBV9, the J call TRBJ1-1; 8 bases match TRBD1. Germline lookup yields CDR1 SGDLS and CDR2 YYNGEE. The CDR3 has 13 residues. Trimming cost V 7 bases and J 3 bases; bases outside gene matches: 5. In nucleotides, the CDR3 is TGTGCCAGCGGGACAGGAGTTCACACTGAAGCTTTCTTT. It encodes CASGTGVHTEAFF.

This clonotype showed up many times. The V gene is TRBV7-9, the J gene TRBJ2-5; D unresolved. Germline V gives CDR1 SEHNR, CDR2 FQNEAQ (reference sequence). The CDR3 covers 14 residues. The V end was cut by 1 base, the J end by 1 base, with 7 bases between. CDR3 residues: CASSLEGTQETQYF. Written as DNA, the CDR3 is TGTGCCAGCAGCTTAGAGGGAACCCAAGAGACCCAGTACTTC.